The clone carrying this TCR beta chain appeared a single time. Its target is unknown. This CDR3 contains 13 residues. The germline CDR1 and CDR2 sequences are SGHRS and YFSETQ. Trimming removed 3 bases from V and 5 bases from J; junction bases left unmatched: 3. The repertoire was sequenced with immunoSEQ multiplex PCR; TCRdb's copy has only in-frame clones and lacks some. The profile shows 50,000 to 75,000 clones, 70% to 80% of them singletons. Those patients who had chemo-refractory metastatic non-small-cell lung cancer were given focal radiation along with CTLA-4 blockade through ipilimumab. The data belong to a study of radiotherapy plus CTLA-4 blockade in lung cancer. Across the whole study: Objective response was observed in 18% of patients, and disease control in roughly 30%.

Study-level results: Radiotherapy with ipilimumab was followed by blood expansion of tumor-derived clones.

This receptor was taken from a human donor with non-small cell lung cancer who had a complete response to radiotherapy plus ipilimumab. The chain links TRBV5-1 to TRBJ2-5, with 8 bases that match TRBD1. The material sequenced was peripheral blood, taken from a patient treated with radiotherapy plus ipilimumab. CDR3 sequence: CASSSGGGETQYF. The CDR3 nucleotides are TGCGCCAGCAGCTCAGGGGGCGGGGAGACCCAGTACTTC.